In this sample, the clone carrying this T cell receptor (beta chain) turned up a few times. Its specificity is unknown. The protocol was immunoSEQ multiplex PCR, while the TCRdb copy is restricted to in-frame clones and leaves out a portion. The data contain some 470,000 clones, 70% to 80% of them seen just once; the ten biggest clones take up 13%. The CDR3 spans 13 residues. V lost 4 bases to trimming and J lost 6 bases, with 13 bases between them. Germline assignment: CDR1 SGHTS and CDR2 YDEGEE. These data are taken from a study of shared clonotypes between healthy human individuals. General observations from the study: Sampling used blood alone; tissue repertoires probably differ.

J is TRBJ1-1 and V is TRBV5-8; no definite D call. The sequenced sample was PBMCs. The sequence was obtained from a woman in her forties in good health. Some clones in this sample may be carry-over from other donors' samples. The CDR3, as DNA: TGTGCCAGCAGCATTGACACCCTCTCTGAAGCTTTCTTT. It encodes CASSIDTLSEAFF.